These 21 T cell receptor beta chains share one sample of origin, sequenced in a study of blood T cell repertoires in COVID-19. TCRdb's copy holds only in-frame clones and misses some; the assay was immunoSEQ multiplex PCR. The repertoire has about 150,000 clones, around 84% of them found once; the top ten carry almost 9%. The sample consisted of peripheral blood. The receptors were gathered from a man younger than 40 with COVID-19, enrolled during active disease.

The sample holds one count of this clone. V usage is TRBV3-1 (or the pseudogene TRBV3-2) and J usage is TRBJ2-3; a weak D match, TRBD2 (5 bases). Per the germline V gene, CDR1 is LGHDT and CDR2 is YNNKEL (reference sequence). The germline V and J ends were trimmed by 1 base and 7 bases, with 15 bases remaining between them. The CDR3 is 15 amino acids. CDR3 in amino acids: CASSQARTGLNTQYF. The CDR3 DNA follows: TGTGCCAGCAGCCAAGCGAGGACTGGGCTGAATACGCAGTATTTT.

This sequence joins TRBV7-8 and TRBJ2-3; a possible D gene is TRBD1 (5 bases). Trimming removed 2 bases from V and 4 bases from J, with 13 bases in between. CDR3 length equals 15 residues. CDR1 is SGHVS, CDR2 FQNEAQ, per germline. In DNA form, the CDR3 reads TGTGCCAGCAGCTTAAATCTGGGCAGGGCAGATACGCAGTATTTT. This codes for CASSLNLGRADTQYF. The complete variable domain, with remaining parts taken from reference TRBV7-8 and TRBJ2-3, reads GAGVSQSPRYKVAKRGQDVALRCDPISGHVSLFWYQQALGQGPEFLTYFQNEAQLDKSGLPSDRFFAERPEGSVSTLKIQRTQQEDSAVYLCASSLNLGRADTQYFGPGTRLTVL.

The chain uses TRBV10-1 and TRBJ2-4, with TRBD2 matching over 11 bases. V lost 3 bases to trimming and J lost 9 bases; unmatched junction nucleotides: 7. Germline V CDR1 and CDR2: WNHNN, SYGVQD (reference sequence). The CDR3 is 15 residues long. CDR3 protein: CASSEASGGTGIQYF. The DNA for the CDR3 is TGCGCCAGCAGTGAAGCTAGCGGGGGGACCGGCATTCAGTACTTC.

V is TRBV27 and J is TRBJ1-2; unclear D gene. The CDR3 loop spans 14 amino acids. With 2 bases removed from V and 3 bases from J, the gap between germline ends came to 10 bases. Germline-derived CDR1 and CDR2 are MNHEY and SMNVEV (reference sequence). CDR3: CASSLGPGYYGYTF. CDR3 coding DNA: TGTGCCAGCAGTTTAGGGCCAGGTTACTATGGCTACACCTTC.

This chain uses TRBV6-6 with TRBJ1-4; 7 bases agree with TRBD1. Per germline, CDR1 MNHNY and CDR2 SVGAGI (reference sequence). The V gene end was trimmed by 5 bases and the J gene end by 4 bases; junction bases not matched to a gene: 13. The CDR3 has 17 amino acids. CDR3 bases: TGTGCCAGCAGTCGGTCCAGTCCGGGACAGATTAATGAAAAACTGTTTTTT. It yields the protein CASSRSSPGQINEKLFF.

This CDR3 is CASWRGGNTEAFF. CDR3 in DNA: TGTGCCAGCTGGCGGGGAGGGAACACTGAAGCTTTCTTT. This rearrangement joins TRBV6-5 to TRBJ1-1; D gene ambiguous. CDR1 and CDR2 (germline): MNHEY, SVGAGI. Trimming cost V 8 bases and J 1 base, with 11 bases left between them. The CDR3 sequence is 13 residues long.

This clone was seen just once. The rearrangement uses TRBV5-1 and TRBJ1-2; unclear D gene. Looked up from germline, CDR1 is SGHRS and CDR2 is YFSETQ. This CDR3 has 16 amino acids. Trimming shortened V by 1 base and J by 9 bases, and 22 bases separated the two germline ends. The CDR3 loop is CASSLFPRGKSGSYTF. In DNA form, the CDR3 reads TGCGCCAGCAGCTTGTTCCCGCGCGGGAAGAGTGGGAGCTACACCTTC.

The chain is built from TRBV21-1 and TRBJ2-7; the D call in the table, TRBD1, was not verified against the DNA. TRBV21-1 is flagged as a pseudogene. This CDR3 has 20 amino acids. The chain's CDR3 is CASSKKGDRQVGINPYEQYF. DNA of the CDR3: TGTGCCAGCAGCAAGAAGGGGGACCGACAGGTTGGGATTAACCCCTACGAGCAGTACTTC.

This clone appeared a few times. This chain joins TRBV19 and TRBJ2-1; TRBD2 agrees at 12 bases. V dropped 9 bases and J dropped 7; count of bases not matched to a gene: 7. Germline V CDR1 and CDR2: LNHDA, SQIVND (reference sequence). CDR3 size: 14 residues. Here the CDR3 DNA reads TGTGCCAGCCGGACTAGCGGGGCAGGAAATGAGCAGTTCTTC. Its translation: CASRTSGAGNEQFF.

This clone was seen only a few times. The V and J genes are TRBV28 and TRBJ1-2; TRBD1 agrees at 7 bases. The J segment lost 7 bases and the V segment lost 7 bases, leaving 3 bases of the junction unmatched. The CDR3 is 11 amino acids. Per the germline V gene, CDR1 is MDHEN and CDR2 is SYDVKM. This CDR3 is CASTSGGGYTF. Here the CDR3 DNA reads TGTGCCAGCACCTCAGGGGGTGGCTACACCTTC.

The CDR3 loop is CASTRQGGTEAFF. CDR3 in DNA: TGCGCCAGCACTCGACAGGGTGGCACTGAAGCTTTCTTT. The chain recombines TRBV5-1 with TRBJ1-1; TRBD1 matches 7 bases. The germline V gene encodes CDR1 SGHRS and CDR2 YFSETQ. The CDR3 is made up of 13 amino acids. V lost 6 bases to trimming and J lost 4 bases; unmatched junction nucleotides: 6. Full variable domain (missing parts from reference TRBV5-1 and TRBJ1-1): KAGVTQTPRYLIKTRGQQVTLSCSPISGHRSVSWYQQTPGQGLQFLFEYFSETQRNKGNFPGRFSGRQFSNSRSEMNVSTLELGDSALYLCASTRQGGTEAFFGQGTRLTVV.

The chain couples TRBV28 to TRBJ1-4; 10 nucleotides line up with TRBD1. The germline V gene has CDR1 MDHEN and CDR2 SYDVKM. After removal of 2 bases from V and 0 bases from J, the junction contained 0 bases not matched to a gene. This CDR3 is 16 amino acids long. CDR3 nucleotide sequence: TGTGCCAGCAGTTTAGGGACAGGGGCAACTAATGAAAAACTGTTTTTT. Its translation is CASSLGTGATNEKLFF.

In its sample, this clone was seen once. The rearrangement uses TRBV10-1 and TRBJ1-2; no firm D call. Trimming removed 2 bases from V and 3 bases from J, with 7 bases in between. This CDR3 has 13 amino acids. Germline CDR1 and CDR2: WNHNN and SYGVQD (reference sequence). The CDR3 DNA follows: TGCGCCAGCAGTGAGACGGTAGACTATGGCTACACCTTC. The encoded protein is CASSETVDYGYTF.

The genes are TRBV6-2 or TRBV6-3 and TRBJ2-7, with 7 bases that match TRBD1. The CDR3 is 14 amino acids. Germline CDR1 MNHEY, CDR2 SVGEGT. V shed 2 bases, J shed 6 bases, and the junction held 7 bases outside the gene matches. CDR3 DNA sequence: TGTGCCAGCAGTTACCCGGGGACAGCCGTCGAGCAGTACTTC. It translates to CASSYPGTAVEQYF.

The V gene is TRBV7-2, the J gene TRBJ1-2, with D possibly TRBD1 on 5 matching bases. V lost 3 bases to trimming and J lost 4 bases, with 18 bases between them. CDR1 is SGHTA, CDR2 FQGNSA, per germline. The CDR3 contains 16 residues. The CDR3 spells CASSFRSAGGSYGYTF. CDR3 DNA: TGTGCCAGCAGCTTTCGTTCTGCCGGGGGTAGCTATGGCTACACCTTC. The full variable domain, completed using reference TRBV7-2 and TRBJ1-2, is GAGVSQSPSNKVTEKGKDVELRCDPISGHTALYWYRQSLGQGLEFLIYFQGNSAPDKSGLPSDRFSAERTGGSVSTLTIQRTQQEDSAVYLCASSFRSAGGSYGYTFGSGTRLTVV.

This rearrangement joins TRBV30 to TRBJ1-3; 7 nucleotides line up with TRBD1. J was trimmed by 0 bases and V by 5 bases; bases with no gene match: 7. Germline-derived CDR1 and CDR2 are GTSNPN and SVGIG (reference sequence). There are 15 residues in the CDR3. The CDR3 protein is CAWAQGGGSGNTIYF. CDR3 in DNA: TGTGCCTGGGCCCAGGGGGGTGGCTCTGGAAACACCATATATTTT. Full variable domain (missing parts from reference TRBV30 and TRBJ1-3): SQTIHQWPATLVQPVGSPLSLECTVEGTSNPNLYWYRQAAGRGLQLLFYSVGIGQISSEVPQNLSASRPQDRQFILSSKKLLLSDSGFYLCAWAQGGGSGNTIYFGEGSWLTVV.

The chain links TRBV29-1 to TRBJ2-2, with D perhaps matching TRBD1 (5 bases). From germline, CDR1 is SQVTM and CDR2 ANQGSEA. Trimming took 4 bases from V and 2 from J, leaving 8 bases between them. The CDR3 extends over 13 amino acids. DNA of the CDR3: TGCAGCGTTGTGGGGCATAACACCGGGGAGCTGTTTTTT. As protein: CSVVGHNTGELFF.

This clone has only a few counts. The V call is TRBV6-4, the J call TRBJ1-5; D remains ambiguous. Germline loops: CDR1 MRHNA, CDR2 SNTAGT. Trimming removed 2 bases at V and 6 bases at J, with 8 bases between. This CDR3 is built from 13 residues. CDR3 loop: CASSDGGSQPQHF. The CDR3 DNA is TGTGCCAGCAGTGACGGAGGGAGTCAGCCCCAGCATTTT.

In DNA form, the CDR3 reads TGTGCCATCAGTGAGACTAGTTCGGATACGCAGTATTTT. This translates into CAISETSSDTQYF. J is TRBJ2-3 and V is TRBV10-3, with a possible D match to TRBD2 (5 bases). V shed 2 bases and J shed 6 bases, with 9 bases lying between them. Germline V gives CDR1 ENHRY, CDR2 SYGVKD. The CDR3 has 13 residues.

The gene calls are TRBV2 and TRBJ1-1; D is undetermined. The CDR3 is made up of 13 amino acids. V was clipped by 6 bases and J by 6 bases, with 14 bases between them. From germline, CDR1 is SNHLY and CDR2 FYNNEI. CDR3: CASRTQGGAEAFF. Here the CDR3 DNA reads TGTGCCAGCAGAACCCAAGGAGGAGCTGAAGCTTTCTTT.

This clone has only one observation. The CDR3 DNA sequence: TGTGCCAGCAGCAAAGGGACAGGGCTGACGCTAGAAGCTTTCTTT. It encodes CASSKGTGLTLEAFF. The chain joins TRBV9 to TRBJ1-1, with 9 nucleotides matching TRBD1. The CDR3 is 15 residues long. Per germline, CDR1 SGDLS and CDR2 YYNGEE. V shed 4 bases, J shed 8 bases, and the junction held 12 bases outside the gene matches. Looking up the rest from reference TRBV9 and TRBJ1-1 gives the full variable domain: DSGVTQTPKHLITATGQRVTLRCSPRSGDLSVYWYQQSLDQGLQFLIQYYNGEERAKGNILERFSAQQFPDLHSELNLSSLELGDSALYFCASSKGTGLTLEAFFGQGTRLTVV.